This TCR beta chain was observed in a study of CD8+ T cells in alopecia areata. The CDR3 length is 14 residues. V was pared by 1 base and J by 3 bases, with 7 bases between. Germline-derived CDR1 and CDR2 are GTSNPN and SVGIG (reference sequence). Sequencing relied on a cDNA template that was reverse transcribed from extracted RNA. Sequencing used immunoSEQ multiplex PCR; TCRdb keeps in-frame clones, though not all of them. The table includes about 120,000 clones, 55% to 65% detected once. The chain joins TRBV30 to TRBJ2-6; D gene uncertain. This sequence was found in a human donor in good health. Sequencing was done on a sample of CD4+ T cells sorted from blood. Here the CDR3 reads CAWSGAVGANVLTF. CDR3 coding DNA: TGTGCCTGGAGTGGGGCCGTTGGGGCCAACGTCCTGACTTTC.